Following are 25 T cell receptor beta chains from one sample sequenced in a study of response to subunit inactivated influenza vaccine. TCRdb re-called the RT-PCR reads with MiXCR, one entry per CDR3 protein. The table records 530,000 or so distinct CDR3 sequences, about 11% of them present only once. The sample here was PBMCs from blood, taken on the day of vaccination. Receptors were obtained from a man in his forties or fifties who received an inactivated influenza vaccine.

The chain couples TRBV12-3 or TRBV12-4 to TRBJ1-2, with 10 positions matching TRBD1. CDR3 length: 16 residues. V shed 4 bases and J 6 bases; nucleotides not matched to a gene: 11. CDR3: CASSSYRDRGPNGYTF. The CDR3 DNA is TGTGCCAGCAGTTCCTACCGGGACAGGGGCCCAAATGGCTACACCTTC.

This clonotype was counted only a few times. The chain recombines TRBV7-2 with TRBJ1-5; no clear D gene. The CDR3 totals 15 residues. The V gene's germline CDR1 is SGHTA and CDR2 FQGNSA. With 5 bases removed from V and 0 bases from J, the gap between germline ends came to 11 bases. CDR3 region: CASSPSSNSNQPQHF. CDR3 in DNA: TGTGCCAGCAGCCCCTCATCCAATAGCAATCAGCCCCAGCATTTT.

The chain recombines TRBV3-1 with TRBJ2-1; the D gene is possibly TRBD2 (6 bases). V lost 4 bases and J 4 bases, leaving 14 bases between the germline ends. This CDR3 spans 15 amino acids. Germline CDR1 is LGHDT and CDR2 is YNNKEL (reference sequence). Here the CDR3 DNA reads TGTGCCAGCAGCCGTCTGGGGGGTGGATACAATGAGCAGTTCTTC. It translates to CASSRLGGGYNEQFF.

This clonotype was observed a few times. V usage is TRBV2 and J usage is TRBJ1-2; the D is unclear. Germline lookup yields CDR1 SNHLY and CDR2 FYNNEI. This CDR3 contains 13 residues. V lost 4 bases and J 2 bases, leaving 8 bases between the germline ends. The CDR3 DNA sequence: TGTGCCAGCAGTGTTGCGCAGAACTATGGCTACACCTTC. Protein sequence: CASSVAQNYGYTF.

The chain is built from TRBV27 and TRBJ2-3; the match to TRBD1 covers 11 bases. The CDR3 loop spans 16 amino acids. Losses at the gene ends were 2 bases for V and 6 bases for J; bases not matched to a gene: 7. The germline V gene has CDR1 MNHEY and CDR2 SMNVEV (reference sequence). This chain's CDR3 is CASSLTGTGGQDTQYF. CDR3 DNA sequence: TGTGCCAGCAGTTTAACCGGGACAGGGGGTCAGGATACGCAGTATTTT.

In its sample, this clonotype was seen a few times. The chain links TRBV6-2 or TRBV6-3 to TRBJ2-1; 9 nucleotides align to TRBD1. Germline V gene sequence: CDR1 MNHEY, CDR2 SVGEGT. Germline trimming cut 4 bases from V and 3 bases from J; bases unmatched to any gene: 4. This CDR3 contains 15 residues. CDR3 coding DNA: TGTGCCAGCAGTTTACAGGGGGCTGGCTACAATGAGCAGTTCTTC. Translated, it gives CASSLQGAGYNEQFF.

This clonotype was picked up many times. The V gene is TRBV7-9, the J gene TRBJ2-2, with a possible D match to TRBD1 (5 bases). V gave up 4 bases and J gave up 1 base, with 16 bases separating them. CDR3 length: 17 residues. Germline CDR1 and CDR2: SEHNR and FQNEAQ (reference sequence). The CDR3 loop reads CASSSTTPRVNTGELFF. DNA for the CDR3: TGTGCCAGCAGCTCCACCACCCCCAGGGTGAACACCGGGGAGCTGTTTTTT.

This clonotype has a handful of counts. The chain is built from TRBV7-2 and TRBJ1-2; 10 bases map to TRBD1. The CDR3 totals 15 residues. CDR1 and CDR2 from the germline V gene are SGHTA and FQGNSA. Trimming removed 4 bases from V and 4 bases from J; junction bases left unmatched: 6. The CDR3 sequence: CASSSGTGVGYGYTF. CDR3 in DNA: TGTGCCAGCAGCTCAGGGACAGGGGTGGGCTATGGCTACACCTTC.

This rearrangement joins TRBV24-1 to TRBJ2-1; 10 nucleotides align to TRBD2. With V trimmed by 3 bases and J by 5 bases, 3 bases remained unmatched. Germline assignment: CDR1 KGHDR and CDR2 SFDVKD. This CDR3 contains 15 residues. The CDR3, as DNA: TGTGCCACCAGTGATATACTAGCGGGGCACAATGAGCAGTTCTTC. It yields the protein CATSDILAGHNEQFF.

The chain combines TRBV20-1 with TRBJ2-7; no clear D gene. CDR1 is DFQATT, CDR2 SNEGSKA, per germline (reference sequence). This CDR3 is built from 13 residues. The V and J ends lost 1 base and 5 bases respectively, with 12 bases between them. The CDR3 region has the DNA TGCAGTGCTAGAGGCCAAGCTAGTCACGAGCAGTACTTC. This sequence encodes CSARGQASHEQYF.

This clonotype was counted a few times. The chain employs TRBV18 and TRBJ2-1, with 7 bases identical to TRBD1. V trimming: 0 bases; J trimming: 0 bases; junction bases outside the gene matches: 2. Germline V gene lookup returns CDR1 KGHSH and CDR2 LQKENI. This CDR3 contains 16 residues. Written as DNA, the CDR3 is TGTGCCAGCTCACCACCGAGGGACAGCTCCTACAATGAGCAGTTCTTC. It specifies CASSPPRDSSYNEQFF.

The V gene is TRBV4-3, the J gene TRBJ2-7; TRBD1 matches at 7 bases. Germline V gene data show CDR1 as LGHNA and CDR2 as YSLEER. The V segment lost 0 bases and the J segment 3 bases; nucleotides outside the gene matches: 5. CDR3 length: 15 residues. The CDR3 protein is CASSQESYRGYEQYF. The DNA for the CDR3 is TGCGCCAGCAGCCAAGAATCTTACAGGGGCTACGAGCAGTACTTC.

V usage is TRBV10-3 and J usage is TRBJ2-5; 13 bases match TRBD2. CDR1 ENHRY and CDR2 SYGVKD come from the germline V gene. J was trimmed by 1 base and V by 5 bases; bases with no gene match: 4. This CDR3 is 16 amino acids long. CDR3 coding DNA: TGTGCCATCAGTCCCAGACTAGCGGGGGGCCAAGAGACCCAGTACTTC. As protein: CAISPRLAGGQETQYF.

The chain carries TRBV20-1 and TRBJ2-7, with unresolved D. Germline assignment: CDR1 DFQATT and CDR2 SNEGSKA (reference sequence). V was trimmed by 2 bases and J by 6 bases, leaving 11 bases between them. The CDR3 sequence is 12 residues long. CDR3 sequence: CSARNTGAEQYF. DNA for the CDR3: TGCAGTGCTAGAAATACCGGAGCCGAGCAGTACTTC.

This clonotype was seen many times. The chain uses TRBV5-1 and TRBJ2-7; 8 nucleotides align to TRBD1. Germline CDR1 SGHRS, CDR2 YFSETQ. V shed 3 bases, J shed 5 bases, and the junction held 7 bases outside the gene matches. This CDR3 has 14 amino acids. CDR3: CASSWTGIGNEQYF. The CDR3 nucleotides are TGCGCCAGCAGCTGGACAGGGATCGGCAACGAGCAGTACTTC.

The rearrangement uses TRBV5-1 and TRBJ2-7, with TRBD1 matching 9 bases. The CDR3 has 17 residues. J gave up 4 bases and V 3 bases, and 14 bases lay outside the gene matches. Germline V CDR1 and CDR2: SGHRS, YFSETQ. The CDR3 loop is CASSSELGTGPFYEQYF. In DNA form, the CDR3 reads TGCGCCAGCAGCTCCGAGCTCGGGACAGGGCCGTTTTACGAGCAGTACTTC.

In its sample, this clonotype was seen a few times. At one end the junction does not follow the germline gene, possibly because of a read error. The CDR3 sequence: CAWNPLDQKTQYF. CDR3 nucleotides: TGTGCCTGGAATCCCCTCGACCAAAAGACCCAGTACTTC. The genes are TRBV30 and TRBJ2-5; D call uncertain. Germline values: CDR1 GTSNPN, CDR2 SVGIG (reference sequence). There are 13 residues in the CDR3. Combining the CDR3 with reference TRBV30 and TRBJ2-5 gives the whole variable domain SQTIHQWPATLVQPVGSPLSLECTVEGTSNPNLYWYRQAAGRGLQLLFYSVGIGQISSEVPQNLSASRPQDRQFILSSKKLLLSDSGFYLCAWNPLDQKTQYFGPGTRLLVL.

The gene calls are TRBV4-1 and TRBJ2-1; unclear D gene. V was cut by 0 bases and J by 3 bases, with 6 bases left in between. CDR3 length: 14 residues. Germline V CDR1 and CDR2: MGHRA, YSYEKL. The CDR3 DNA reads as TGCGCCAGCAGCCAAGATGGCGACTACAATGAGCAGTTCTTC. Protein product: CASSQDGDYNEQFF.

This clonotype was recorded at least ten times. The V and J genes are TRBV6-1 and TRBJ1-1, with a tentative D call TRBD1 (5 bases). Trimming cost V 6 bases and J 1 base, with 18 bases left between them. The length of the CDR3 is 16 residues. Germline V gene sequence: CDR1 MNHNS, CDR2 SASEGT. The DNA for the CDR3 is TGTGCCAGCAGACCGGCAACCGGGACGGGGAACACTGAAGCTTTCTTT. This translates into CASRPATGTGNTEAFF.

The chain carries TRBV6-1 and TRBJ2-7; D remains ambiguous. Germline V gives CDR1 MNHNS, CDR2 SASEGT. With 4 bases removed from V and 4 bases from J, the gap between germline ends came to 14 bases. The CDR3 runs 14 residues. The CDR3 DNA reads as TGTGCCAGCAGTGGATCCGTCGGTGAATACGAGCAGTACTTC. Translation gives CASSGSVGEYEQYF.

This clonotype was counted only a few times. CDR3: CASSFLGQGVVGQYF. In DNA form, the CDR3 reads TGTGCCAGCAGTTTTCTGGGACAGGGCGTGGTGGGGCAGTACTTC. The rearrangement uses TRBV28 and TRBJ2-7, with 9 bases aligning to TRBD1. CDR3 length: 15 amino acids. The germline V gene encodes CDR1 MDHEN and CDR2 SYDVKM. V lost 3 bases to trimming and J lost 9 bases; unmatched junction nucleotides: 12.

In this sample, this clonotype turned up a few times. This chain links TRBV12-3 or TRBV12-4 with TRBJ2-7; TRBD1 might be the D (7 bases). This CDR3 region has 13 residues. Trimming left V 7 bases short and J 4 bases short, with 14 bases between. This CDR3 reads CASTLSGGYEQYF. CDR3 sequence (DNA): TGTGCCAGCACCTTGTCAGGGGGGTACGAGCAGTACTTC.

This clonotype was observed at least ten times. This chain links TRBV12-3 or TRBV12-4 with TRBJ2-1; D ambiguous. V gave up 2 bases and J gave up 0 bases, with 8 bases separating them. The CDR3 contains 15 residues. The CDR3 DNA reads as TGTGCCAGCAGTTTAAAGGGTATCTCCTACAATGAGCAGTTCTTC. Translated: CASSLKGISYNEQFF.

This clonotype has just a few counts. This chain links TRBV15 with TRBJ2-1; TRBD1 matches at 11 bases. Germline values: CDR1 LNHNV, CDR2 YYDKDF (reference sequence). This CDR3 spans 15 amino acids. Losses at the gene ends were 5 bases for V and 6 bases for J; bases not matched to a gene: 6. This CDR3 reads CATSEAGTGGNEQFF. Here the CDR3 DNA reads TGTGCCACCAGCGAGGCCGGGACAGGGGGCAATGAGCAGTTCTTC. Filled out from reference TRBV15 and TRBJ2-1, the complete variable domain reads DAMVIQNPRYQVTQFGKPVTLSCSQTLNHNVMYWYQQKSSQAPKLLFHYYDKDFNNEADTPDNFQSRRPNTSFCFLDIRSPGLGDTAMYLCATSEAGTGGNEQFFGPGTRLTVL.

The gene calls are TRBV6-6 and TRBJ2-1; maybe TRBD1 (5 bases). Looked up from germline, CDR1 is MNHNY and CDR2 is SVGAGI (reference sequence). The CDR3 consists of 10 residues. The germline V and J ends were trimmed by 5 bases and 12 bases, with 8 bases remaining between them. CDR3 in DNA: TGTGCCAGCAGTCAGGGATCGCAGTTCTTC. Translated: CASSQGSQFF.